This T cell receptor (beta chain) is from a study of cytomegalovirus exposure and HLA in healthy donors. Whole-study results and caveats: It was found in a later analysis that first-cohort TCR clusters tended to co-occur in the 90 to 150 validation repertoires. A list of roughly 180 TCR beta chains associated with cytomegalovirus was given.

The CDR3 loop spans 14 amino acids. CDR1 is LNHNV and CDR2 is YYDKDF in the germline V gene (reference sequence). Trimming took 0 bases from V and 5 from J, leaving 10 bases between them. Sequencing was performed with immunoSEQ multiplex PCR; in TCRdb, only in-frame clones are kept and a portion is missing. Here the sample spans around 220,000 clones, roughly 84% being singletons. The count of this clone is one. Antigen unknown. Sequencing was carried out using PBMCs. The chain uses TRBV15 and TRBJ1-1; tentatively, D is TRBD1 (5 bases). This sequence was found in a woman under 40 in good health and CMV-seropositive. The DNA of the CDR3 is TGTGCCACCAGCAGAGATCGGGGCAGGACTGAAGCTTTCTTT. As protein: CATSRDRGRTEAFF. Combining the CDR3 with reference TRBV15 and TRBJ1-1 gives the whole variable domain DAMVIQNPRYQVTQFGKPVTLSCSQTLNHNVMYWYQQKSSQAPKLLFHYYDKDFNNEADTPDNFQSRRPNTSFCFLDIRSPGLGDTAMYLCATSRDRGRTEAFFGQGTRLTVV.